This T cell receptor (beta chain) was identified during a study of shared clonotypes between healthy human individuals. Note on this clone: Its antigen is undetermined.

Each subset's genomic DNA was shared equally among a number of immunoSEQ plates. Measured with immunoSEQ multiplex PCR; TCRdb has only the in-frame clones, and not every one. This table holds about 2 million clones, roughly 94% found once. Study observations and caveats: A small donor pool kept down the genetic and exposure-history diversity that was represented.

Each donor was a Caucasian adult residing in Nashville, Tennessee. The germline gives CDR1 MNHNY, CDR2 SVGAGI (reference sequence). V was cut by 6 bases and J by 6 bases, with 15 bases left in between. The CDR3 is made up of 13 amino acids. Sequencing used naive CD4+ T cells sorted from blood. Subset of the sample: CD45RA+ positively selected. The sequence was obtained from a man younger than 30 in good health. The V and J genes are TRBV6-6 and TRBJ2-7, with D perhaps TRBD1 (5 bases). The CDR3 sequence is CASRAGQVREQYF. CDR3 sequence (DNA): TGTGCCAGCAGGGCAGGGCAAGTACGCGAGCAGTACTTC.